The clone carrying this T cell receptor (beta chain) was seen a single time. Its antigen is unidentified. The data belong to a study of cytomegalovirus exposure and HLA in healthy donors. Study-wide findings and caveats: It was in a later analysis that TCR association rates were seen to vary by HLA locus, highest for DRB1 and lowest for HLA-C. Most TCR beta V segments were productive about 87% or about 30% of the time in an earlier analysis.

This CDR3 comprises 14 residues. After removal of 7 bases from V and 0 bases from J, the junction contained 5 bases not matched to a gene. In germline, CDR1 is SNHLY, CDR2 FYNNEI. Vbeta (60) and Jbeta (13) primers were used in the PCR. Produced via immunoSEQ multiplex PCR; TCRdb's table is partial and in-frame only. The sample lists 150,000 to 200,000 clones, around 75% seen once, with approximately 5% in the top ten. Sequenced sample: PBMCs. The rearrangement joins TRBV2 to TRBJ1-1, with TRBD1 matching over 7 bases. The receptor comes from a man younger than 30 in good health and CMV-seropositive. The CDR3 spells CASIRTGVNTEAFF. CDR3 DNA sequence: TGTGCCAGCATCCGAACAGGGGTGAACACTGAAGCTTTCTTT.